A selection of T cell receptor beta chains follows, all from one sample in a study of T-cell reconstitution after alpha-beta-depleted transplantation in children. A single record per CDR3 protein comes from TCRdb applying MiXCR to the PCR reads. This table holds 250,000 to 300,000 distinct CDR3 sequences, approximately 7.3% found once. The source material was peripheral blood, sampled 360 days after TCRalphabeta/CD19-depleted stem cell transplant. The source of these receptors is a female patient aged 2 to 10 who had a stem cell transplant for Fanconi anemia, so the T cells may come from the graft donor. Both conserved end residues are trimmed from each CDR3. Each record gives: D gene, V gene, CDR3 length, J gene, CDR3 protein. The D gene is left open where the match is weak.

d_call: .; v_call: TRBV4-1; cdr3_length: 11; j_call: TRBJ2-7; cdr3_aa: ASSQGPTYEQY
d_call: .; v_call: TRBV7-9; cdr3_length: 13; j_call: TRBJ2-1; cdr3_aa: ASSLEGRTGPEQF
d_call: .; v_call: TRBV27; cdr3_length: 16; j_call: TRBJ1-4; cdr3_aa: ASSSRQVGVWGFEKLF
d_call: .; v_call: TRBV7-7; cdr3_length: 13; j_call: TRBJ2-7; cdr3_aa: ASSASTGLSYEQY
d_call: TRBD1; v_call: TRBV7-3; cdr3_length: 13; j_call: TRBJ2-1; cdr3_aa: ASSRRTGPHSEQF
d_call: .; v_call: TRBV7-9; cdr3_length: 12; j_call: TRBJ1-5; cdr3_aa: ASSLAETNQPQH
d_call: .; v_call: TRBV12-3/TRBV12-4; cdr3_length: 12; j_call: TRBJ2-7; cdr3_aa: ASSLGAASYEQY
d_call: TRBD1; v_call: TRBV6-5; cdr3_length: 13; j_call: TRBJ1-5; cdr3_aa: ASSPGQGADQPQH
d_call: TRBD2; v_call: TRBV2; cdr3_length: 14; j_call: TRBJ2-7; cdr3_aa: ASSEYGTSGGYEQY
d_call: .; v_call: TRBV29-1; cdr3_length: 9; j_call: TRBJ2-2; cdr3_aa: SVATSGELF
d_call: .; v_call: TRBV27; cdr3_length: 13; j_call: TRBJ1-5; cdr3_aa: ASSFAGYSNQPQH
d_call: .; v_call: TRBV6-1; cdr3_length: 13; j_call: TRBJ2-2; cdr3_aa: ASSLIGPSTGELF
d_call: .; v_call: TRBV7-9; cdr3_length: 12; j_call: TRBJ2-3; cdr3_aa: ASSLGVLTPTQY
d_call: .; v_call: TRBV5-1; cdr3_length: 12; j_call: TRBJ1-1; cdr3_aa: ASSWGTGNTEAF
d_call: TRBD1; v_call: TRBV5-1; cdr3_length: 13; j_call: TRBJ2-7; cdr3_aa: ASSLSGTGLYEQY
d_call: .; v_call: TRBV29-1; cdr3_length: 9; j_call: TRBJ2-2; cdr3_aa: SVQEAGELF
d_call: .; v_call: TRBV7-9; cdr3_length: 14; j_call: TRBJ2-7; cdr3_aa: ASSQTTGSSSYEQY
d_call: .; v_call: TRBV6-2/TRBV6-3; cdr3_length: 9; j_call: TRBJ1-2; cdr3_aa: ASSFEEGYT
d_call: .; v_call: TRBV6-1; cdr3_length: 11; j_call: TRBJ1-6; cdr3_aa: AIGSNSRPTLH
d_call: .; v_call: TRBV18; cdr3_length: 14; j_call: TRBJ1-5; cdr3_aa: ASSRTAINSGQPQH
d_call: .; v_call: TRBV10-3; cdr3_length: 15; j_call: TRBJ2-4; cdr3_aa: AISESETRIHENIQY
d_call: .; v_call: TRBV12-3/TRBV12-4; cdr3_length: 13; j_call: TRBJ1-2; cdr3_aa: ASSSTSGTRLGYT
d_call: .; v_call: TRBV2; cdr3_length: 11; j_call: TRBJ2-2; cdr3_aa: ASSERKPGELF
d_call: .; v_call: TRBV20-1; cdr3_length: 11; j_call: TRBJ2-2; cdr3_aa: SPSGGGLRELF
d_call: .; v_call: TRBV12-5; cdr3_length: 13; j_call: TRBJ1-1; cdr3_aa: ASGLHTGNLTEAF
d_call: .; v_call: TRBV15; cdr3_length: 9; j_call: TRBJ2-3; cdr3_aa: ATSSGGTQY
d_call: TRBD2; v_call: TRBV18; cdr3_length: 12; j_call: TRBJ2-7; cdr3_aa: ASLLAGDSYEQY
d_call: .; v_call: TRBV28; cdr3_length: 15; j_call: TRBJ1-3; cdr3_aa: ASSLETVPYSGNTIY
d_call: .; v_call: TRBV20-1; cdr3_length: 13; j_call: TRBJ2-1; cdr3_aa: SARVRGSSYNEQF
d_call: .; v_call: TRBV20-1; cdr3_length: 12; j_call: TRBJ1-1; cdr3_aa: SAGGGGTYTEAF
d_call: TRBD2; v_call: TRBV7-8; cdr3_length: 12; j_call: TRBJ2-1; cdr3_aa: ASSSGLAYNEQF
d_call: .; v_call: TRBV7-6; cdr3_length: 14; j_call: TRBJ2-7; cdr3_aa: ASSFGGTEPPYEQY
d_call: .; v_call: TRBV6-5; cdr3_length: 12; j_call: TRBJ1-5; cdr3_aa: ASSPGPSNQPQH
d_call: .; v_call: TRBV29-1; cdr3_length: 10; j_call: TRBJ1-1; cdr3_aa: SGGVEATEAF
d_call: .; v_call: TRBV5-1; cdr3_length: 14; j_call: TRBJ2-5; cdr3_aa: ASSLEGLGGEETQY
d_call: .; v_call: TRBV5-1; cdr3_length: 11; j_call: TRBJ1-1; cdr3_aa: ASSLDAGAAAF
d_call: .; v_call: TRBV18; cdr3_length: 13; j_call: TRBJ2-1; cdr3_aa: ASSPRTDSYNEQF
d_call: TRBD2; v_call: TRBV6-1; cdr3_length: 16; j_call: TRBJ2-7; cdr3_aa: ASSERSVGRALPYEQY
d_call: .; v_call: TRBV7-9; cdr3_length: 12; j_call: TRBJ1-6; cdr3_aa: ASSLGRARGALH
d_call: .; v_call: TRBV7-9; cdr3_length: 12; j_call: TRBJ1-2; cdr3_aa: ASSLVDSRPGYT
d_call: .; v_call: TRBV2; cdr3_length: 12; j_call: TRBJ2-5; cdr3_aa: ASSRYRAQETQY
d_call: TRBD1; v_call: TRBV20-1; cdr3_length: 12; j_call: TRBJ1-5; cdr3_aa: SAGDRGTNQPQH
d_call: TRBD1; v_call: TRBV18; cdr3_length: 16; j_call: TRBJ2-5; cdr3_aa: ASSLGRSWGQPKETQY
d_call: .; v_call: TRBV5-1; cdr3_length: 12; j_call: TRBJ2-3; cdr3_aa: ASSLFEGTDTQY
d_call: .; v_call: TRBV20-1; cdr3_length: 8; j_call: TRBJ2-7; cdr3_aa: SASHSEQY